Sequencing of this T cell receptor beta chain was carried out in a study of CD8+ T cells in alopecia areata. Treatment here: oral pan-JAK inhibitor, 5-10 mg twice daily. TCR sequencing used cDNA made by reverse transcription of extracted RNA. Here immunoSEQ multiplex PCR was the method, and the copy in TCRdb shows in-frame clones only, minus some. There are under 110,000 clones in the sample; roughly three fifths occur only once, and about a sixth lies in the top ten. Study-wide results and caveats: Scalp clonality dropped significantly under tofacitinib, as did expanded CD8+ top-100 clones.

The germline gives CDR1 SGHVS, CDR2 FNYEAQ. There are 15 residues in the CDR3. The ends were cut back, 5 bases at V and 4 bases at J, with 18 bases in the middle. A remark on this clone: Its cognate antigen is unknown.

This sequence originates from a human donor with alopecia areata. Sample: CD8+ T cells sorted from blood, taken between weeks 55 and 70, from a patient treated with tofacitinib. The chain recombines TRBV7-6 with TRBJ2-7; the D gene is possibly TRBD2 (5 bases). The CDR3 nucleotides are TGTGCCAGCAGCCCGCGGGCCCCCGGCGGGTACGAGCAGTACTTC. It yields the protein CASSPRAPGGYEQYF.